The 10 T cell receptor beta chains below all came from one sample that was sequenced in a study of blood T cells in healthy people across ages. Alongside a J-beta primer mix, a sample-barcoded 5' primer served in a second PCR lasting roughly 6 to 12 cycles. One entry per CDR3 protein, called by TCRdb with MiXCR from the 5' RACE reads. Among about 780,000 distinct CDR3 sequences listed, around 50% were seen once. The sequenced sample was blood. Receptors were obtained from a man older than 75 in good health.

V and J are TRBV6-5 and TRBJ1-2, with D perhaps TRBD1 (5 bases). This CDR3 is built from 12 residues. Germline V CDR1 and CDR2: MNHEY, SVGAGI. Trimming removed 4 bases from V and 8 bases from J, with 11 bases in between. The CDR3 region has the DNA TGTGCCAGCAGTTCCGGGGCCCGAGGCTACACCTTC. Translating gives CASSSGARGYTF.

The chain couples TRBV6-2 or TRBV6-3 to TRBJ2-1; 7 bases fit TRBD2. Germline assignment: CDR1 MNHEY and CDR2 SVGEGT. Trimming removed 0 bases from V and 10 bases from J; junction bases left unmatched: 12. The CDR3 contains 16 residues. The chain's CDR3 is CASSYSGLGFFYEQFF. The DNA of the CDR3 is TGTGCCAGCAGTTACTCCGGACTAGGGTTTTTCTACGAGCAGTTCTTC.

The chain joins TRBV9 to TRBJ2-7, with D unresolved. Germline CDR1 is SGDLS and CDR2 is YYNGEE. The V gene lost 0 bases and the J gene lost 0 bases, with 16 bases spanning the gap. This CDR3 is built from 17 residues. CDR3 amino acids: CASSVEDRSVASYEQYF. DNA of the CDR3: TGTGCCAGCAGCGTAGAGGACCGTTCTGTTGCCTCCTACGAGCAGTACTTC.

The chain links TRBV15 to TRBJ2-3, with D perhaps given as TRBD1 or TRBD2 (5 bases each). This CDR3 has 16 residues. Looked up from germline, CDR1 is LNHNV and CDR2 is YYDKDF (reference sequence). V was cut by 0 bases and J by 2 bases, with 12 bases left in between. The CDR3 loop reads CATSRDWGRATDTQYF. In DNA, the CDR3 is TGTGCCACCAGCAGAGACTGGGGACGGGCCACAGATACGCAGTATTTT.

At least ten counts were recorded for this clonotype. The chain recombines TRBV12-3 or TRBV12-4 with TRBJ1-5; D is unresolved. V was shortened by 7 bases and J by 0 bases, with 7 bases between the two germline ends. The CDR3 covers 13 residues. CDR3 in amino acids: CASKRTSNQPQHF. DNA for the CDR3: TGTGCCAGCAAGCGAACTAGCAATCAGCCCCAGCATTTT.

V usage is TRBV4-2 and J usage is TRBJ2-4; unclear D gene. Trimming pared 0 bases from V and 13 bases from J, leaving 16 bases between. The V gene's germline CDR1 is LGHNA and CDR2 YNFKEQ. The CDR3 has 14 residues. CDR3 bases: TGTGCCAGCAGCCAAGAAAGTACCAAAGAGATCCAGTACTTC. As protein: CASSQESTKEIQYF.

The gene calls are TRBV7-2 and TRBJ2-1; TRBD1 might be the D (6 bases). The germline gives CDR1 SGHTA, CDR2 FQGNSA. Trimming shortened V by 4 bases and J by 10 bases, and 11 bases separated the two germline ends. The CDR3 is 12 amino acids. DNA of the CDR3: TGTGCCAGCAGCTGGGGGCGTGGCGAGCAGTTCTTC. Amino acids: CASSWGRGEQFF.

The chain employs TRBV7-9 and TRBJ2-2, with 7 nucleotides matching TRBD2. Germline V CDR1 and CDR2: SEHNR, FQNEAQ (reference sequence). This CDR3 has 16 amino acids. The J segment lost 4 bases and the V segment lost 5 bases, leaving 10 bases of the junction unmatched. The CDR3 reads CASSRGSGNPTGELFF. As DNA, the CDR3 is TGTGCCAGCAGCCGCGGCAGCGGGAACCCCACCGGGGAGCTGTTTTTT. Drawing the rest from reference TRBV7-9 and TRBJ2-2, the complete variable domain is DTGVSQNPRHKITKRGQNVTFRCDPISEHNRLYWYRQTLGQGPEFLTYFQNEAQLEKSRLLSDRFSAERPKGSFSTLEIQRTEQGDSAMYLCASSRGSGNPTGELFFGEGSRLTVL.

The chain combines TRBV3-1 with TRBJ2-1; 7 nucleotides align to TRBD2. This CDR3 comprises 16 residues. V shed 3 bases, J shed 6 bases, and the junction held 11 bases outside the gene matches. Germline V gene lookup returns CDR1 LGHDT and CDR2 YNNKEL (reference sequence). Written as DNA, the CDR3 is TGTGCCAGCAGCCACCAAACGAGCGGGGCACGCAATGAGCAGTTCTTC. It codes for CASSHQTSGARNEQFF.

The chain has TRBV6-5 and TRBJ2-7, with D maybe TRBD1 (6 bases). Germline CDR1 and CDR2: MNHEY and SVGAGI. The CDR3 totals 12 residues. Trimming cost V 9 bases and J 3 bases, with 12 bases left between them. CDR3 residues: CASTDSRYEQYF. The CDR3 DNA reads as TGTGCCAGTACGGACAGTCGCTACGAGCAGTACTTC.